This T cell receptor (beta chain) comes out of a study of T cells after yellow fever vaccination (dated 2019 in TCRdb). At the level of the whole study: The SMART-Seq v4 Ultra Low Input RNA kit was used to prepare libraries from fractions with low cell numbers. To follow T-cell clones before and after primary and booster YFV17D yellow fever vaccination, bulk TCR alpha and beta repertoires were sequenced over time. Two healthy male donors made up the cohort, one aged 18 to 29 years and the other aged 30 to 40 years. Blood samples were taken at several timepoints before and after primary and secondary immunization, and bulk PBMC replicates and cell subsets were isolated.

The treatment or condition label on this specimen signifies: live attenuated yellow fever vaccine strain. A standard Ficoll-Paque protocol was used to isolate PBMCs from peripheral blood. Epitope-specific CD8 T cells were sorted with a dextramer loaded with the yellow fever NS4B epitope peptide, and anti-CD3 and anti-CD8 staining was applied. TriZol was used to extract RNA from bulk PBMCs, from CD4 and CD8 fractions, and from dextramer-positive and dextramer-negative fractions. TCR cDNA was made using 5'RACE template switching, a step that added a universal primer site and unique molecular identifiers. Priming of cDNA synthesis was performed from both the TCR alpha and TCR beta constant segments. Library amplification involved two PCR steps, and the second step added sample barcodes and sequencing adapters. Libraries were sequenced on Illumina HiSeq 2500 (2x100 bp) or NovaSeq (2x150 bp). The paper's processing steps were these. MIGEC was used to demultiplex reads and collapse the reads into UMI consensus sequences, and MiXCR was used for V(D)J alignment. Vaccine-responding clonotypes were defined with edgeR using replicate PBMC samples, requiring FDR below 0.01 and a log2 fold change above 5 up to day 15. Bulk clonotypes were assigned CD4 or CD8 identity according to which sequenced CD4 or CD8 repertoire held them at higher abundance. A clonotype counted as NS4B-specific if enriched at least 10-fold in dextramer-positive versus dextramer-negative fractions, with CD4-biased clonotypes left out. TCRdb applied fastp at Q25 and MiXCR to the public reads, then kept only in-frame beta chains. For every CDR3 protein sequence, its rows merge into one entry that carries the most common genes and DNA. The V and J calls, along with clone size, are taken from TCRdb and not from the paper's own processing. This sample has approximately 85,000 distinct CDR3 sequences in its table, and about 14% of those were observed once. The ten most abundant clones make up around 24% of the sample.

For CDR1 and CDR2, the germline V gene lists MGHDK and SYGVNS. From its cysteine to its phenylalanine, the CDR3 spans 16 amino acids. CDR3 DNA is the only sequence kept; it has 48 bases, read in frame from the first base. The V end gives up 5 bases and the J end 0 bases, leaving 7 bases in the junction not matched to a gene. For this clonotype: Base qualities were left out, and no much larger clone turns up one base away.

Overall study results and their limits: FACS-sorted repertoires could contain abundant contaminating clonotypes from the bulk population, so computational filtering was required. A small share of clonotypes occurred in both CD4 and CD8 compartments, likely arising from convergent recombination. The secondary T-cell response was weaker than the primary response but faster, peaking on day 5 instead of day 15. After the booster, most of the clones that had expanded following primary vaccination were detected again (just under 97% of CD4 and more than 85% of CD8), which suggests that memory was broadly maintained. Because only a couple of donors were included in the study, the extent to which the findings can be generalized is limited.

This TCR came from a man aged 18 to 35 who received the YFV17D yellow fever vaccine. The sample in question was CD8+ T cells not binding an NS4B(214-222) dextramer, sorted from PBMCs, obtained roughly 23 days after the first yellow fever vaccination. Read against the paper, the sample's cell subset or site label means: NS4B epitope dextramer-negative CD8 T cells. Recombination linked TRBV25-1 to TRBJ2-7; 10 junctional bases match TRBD1. The CDR3 region: CASSKTGGASSYEQYF. The DNA sequence is as follows: TGTGCCAGCAGTAAGACAGGGGGCGCCAGCTCCTACGAGCAGTACTTC.